Presented here are 4 T cell receptor beta chains from one specimen sequenced in a study of cytomegalovirus exposure and HLA in healthy donors. The PCR made use of 60 Vbeta and 13 Jbeta primers. Clones were sequenced by immunoSEQ multiplex PCR, and TCRdb holds only the in-frame ones, with some missing. The sample holds about 64,000 clones; 60% to 80% are singletons and the top ten take approximately 5.4%. Sequenced: PBMCs. The receptors come from a male donor in good health and CMV-seropositive.

This clone appeared once. The chain carries TRBV18 and TRBJ2-7, with D tentatively TRBD2 (7 bases). Trimming left V 3 bases short and J 5 bases short, with 14 bases between. Looked up from germline, CDR1 is KGHSH and CDR2 is LQKENI. There are 14 residues in the CDR3. DNA for the CDR3: TGTGCCAGCTCACCGGGCGGGGGCTCGGACGAGCAGTACTTC. Its protein is CASSPGGGSDEQYF.

The rearrangement joins TRBV14 to TRBJ1-2, with D maybe TRBD1 (5 bases). Germline CDR1 SGHDN, CDR2 FVKESK. V was pared by 6 bases and J by 7 bases, with 15 bases between. The CDR3 consists of 13 residues. CDR3 in amino acids: CASRPSGGLGYTF. DNA for the CDR3: TGTGCCAGCAGGCCATCCGGGGGTCTTGGCTACACCTTC. Supplemented by reference TRBV14 and TRBJ1-2, the full variable domain reads EAGVTQFPSHSVIEKGQTVTLRCDPISGHDNLYWYRRVMGKEIKFLLHFVKESKQDESGMPNNRFLAERTGGTYSTLKVQPAELEDSGVYFCASRPSGGLGYTFGSGTRLTVV.

This clone turned up a few times. The chain links TRBV7-3 to TRBJ1-1, with TRBD1 matching 8 bases. The CDR3 contains 21 residues. Looked up from germline, CDR1 is SGHTA and CDR2 is FQGTGA. V dropped 3 bases and J dropped 0; count of bases not matched to a gene: 21. Written as DNA, the CDR3 is TGTGCCAGCAGCTTTTCTTTCCTCAACAGGGACAGGATTCCCTTGAACACTGAAGCTTTCTTT. Translated: CASSFSFLNRDRIPLNTEAFF.

The rearrangement joins TRBV28 to TRBJ2-7, with 9 bases fitting TRBD1. There are 18 residues in the CDR3. The germline V gene encodes CDR1 MDHEN and CDR2 SYDVKM. Losses at the gene ends were 5 bases for V and 0 bases for J; bases not matched to a gene: 14. In DNA form, the CDR3 reads TGTGCCAGCAGTCCCGGAGGTTCGGGACAGGGACCCTCCTACGAGCAGTACTTC. Its protein product is CASSPGGSGQGPSYEQYF.